These 7 T cell receptor beta chains share one sample of origin, sequenced in a study of cytomegalovirus exposure and HLA in healthy donors. Vbeta (60) and Jbeta (13) primers were used in the PCR. Repertoires were generated with immunoSEQ multiplex PCR, while TCRdb's copy carries only in-frame clones and drops some. Here the sample spans 100,000 to 150,000 clones, more than 80% being singletons. The source material was PBMCs. The receptors come from a middle-aged woman in good health and CMV-seropositive.

J is TRBJ1-1 and V is TRBV6-1; D gene uncertain. Trimming pared 2 bases from V and 10 bases from J, leaving 11 bases between. In germline, CDR1 is MNHNS, CDR2 SASEGT. The CDR3 covers 12 residues. The CDR3 region is CASSESLLVAFF. As DNA, the CDR3 is TGTGCCAGCAGTGAATCCCTCCTTGTAGCTTTCTTT.

This clone was detected only once. This chain connects TRBV6-5 to TRBJ1-4, with 7 bases that match TRBD1. CDR3 length: 12 amino acids. J gave up 8 bases and V 5 bases, and 2 bases lay outside the gene matches. Looked up from germline, CDR1 is MNHEY and CDR2 is SVGAGI. CDR3 bases: TGTGCCAGCAGTCCACAGGGGGAAAAACTGTTTTTT. Translation: CASSPQGEKLFF.

The chain carries TRBV27 and TRBJ1-4; 7 nucleotides line up with TRBD1. This CDR3 has 16 amino acids. The V segment lost 5 bases and the J segment 3 bases; nucleotides outside the gene matches: 9. Germline V gives CDR1 MNHEY, CDR2 SMNVEV (reference sequence). The DNA of the CDR3 is TGTGCCAGCAGTCTAAACAGGGGCCCCCCTAATGAAAAACTGTTTTTT. Translated: CASSLNRGPPNEKLFF.

The chain recombines TRBV6-1 with TRBJ2-4, with 8 bases identical to TRBD1. This CDR3 region has 16 residues. Germline-derived CDR1 and CDR2 are MNHNS and SASEGT. Trimming removed 2 bases from V and 0 bases from J; junction bases left unmatched: 3. This CDR3 reads CASSETGGRAKNIQYF. In nucleotides, the CDR3 is TGTGCCAGCAGTGAAACAGGGGGGAGAGCCAAAAACATTCAGTACTTC.

This chain uses TRBV6-5 with TRBJ1-5; D is unresolved. V was pared by 8 bases and J by 7 bases, with 12 bases between. This CDR3 comprises 12 residues. CDR1 MNHEY and CDR2 SVGAGI come from the germline V gene. The DNA of the CDR3 is TGTGCCAGCTCAAATCCCCAACAGCCCCAGCATTTT. This gives the protein CASSNPQQPQHF.

The chain uses TRBV5-6 and TRBJ2-2, with 9 bases aligning to TRBD2. The CDR3 sequence is 16 residues long. Losses at the gene ends were 4 bases for V and 3 bases for J; bases not matched to a gene: 7. Germline CDR1 SGHDT, CDR2 YYEEEE. DNA of the CDR3: TGTGCCAGCAGCGACCTAGCGGGGCGCTACACCGGGGAGCTGTTTTTT. This codes for CASSDLAGRYTGELFF.

This sequence joins TRBV2 and TRBJ2-7; a weak D match, TRBD2 (5 bases). The germline V and J ends were trimmed by 5 bases and 5 bases, with 22 bases remaining between them. The germline CDR1 and CDR2 sequences are SNHLY and FYNNEI. The CDR3 length is 16 residues. This CDR3 reads CASSPPELTRANEQYF. CDR3 nucleotides: TGTGCCAGCAGTCCTCCCGAACTCACTAGGGCCAACGAGCAGTACTTC. The full variable domain, its missing parts supplied by reference TRBV2 and TRBJ2-7, is EPEVTQTPSHQVTQMGQEVILRCVPISNHLYFYWYRQILGQKVEFLVSFYNNEISEKSEIFDDQFSVERPDGSNFTLKIRSTKLEDSAMYFCASSPPELTRANEQYFGPGTRLTVT.